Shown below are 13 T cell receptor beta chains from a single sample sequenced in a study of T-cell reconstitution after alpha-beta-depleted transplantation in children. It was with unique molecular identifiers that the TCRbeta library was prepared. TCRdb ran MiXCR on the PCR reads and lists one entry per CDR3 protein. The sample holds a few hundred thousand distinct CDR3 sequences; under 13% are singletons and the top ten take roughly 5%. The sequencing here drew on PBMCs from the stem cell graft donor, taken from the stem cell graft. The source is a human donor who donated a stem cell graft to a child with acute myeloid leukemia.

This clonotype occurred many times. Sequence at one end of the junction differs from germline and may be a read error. CDR3 amino acids: CASSVGQGSDTQYF. CDR3 bases: TGTGCCAGCAGCGTGGGACAGGGTTCAGATACGCAGTATTTT. The chain has TRBV5-1 and TRBJ2-3; 9 bases agree with TRBD1. Germline assignment: CDR1 SGHRS and CDR2 YFSETQ. The CDR3 extends over 14 amino acids.

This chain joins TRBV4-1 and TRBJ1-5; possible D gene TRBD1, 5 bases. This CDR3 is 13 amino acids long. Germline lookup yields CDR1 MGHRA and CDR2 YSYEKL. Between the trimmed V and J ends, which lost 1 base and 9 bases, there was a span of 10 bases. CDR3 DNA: TGCGCCAGCAGCCAAGGGGTGGGGGGGCCCCAGCATTTT. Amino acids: CASSQGVGGPQHF.

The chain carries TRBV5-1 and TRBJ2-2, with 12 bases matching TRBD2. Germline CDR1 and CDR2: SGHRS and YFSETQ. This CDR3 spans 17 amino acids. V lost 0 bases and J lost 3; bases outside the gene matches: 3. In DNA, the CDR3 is TGCGCCAGCAGCTTGGGACTAGCGGGGGACTACACCGGGGAGCTGTTTTTT. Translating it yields CASSLGLAGDYTGELFF.

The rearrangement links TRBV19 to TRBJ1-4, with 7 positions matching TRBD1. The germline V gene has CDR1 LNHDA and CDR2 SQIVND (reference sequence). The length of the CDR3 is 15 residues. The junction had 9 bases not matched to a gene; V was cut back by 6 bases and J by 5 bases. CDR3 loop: CASRGTVGLNEKLFF. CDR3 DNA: TGTGCCAGTAGAGGGACAGTTGGGCTGAATGAAAAACTGTTTTTT.

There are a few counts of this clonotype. Written as DNA, the CDR3 is TGTGCCAGCAGTTTAAGGATCCAGCCCCAGCATTTT. Translating it yields CASSLRIQPQHF. V and J are TRBV12-3 or TRBV12-4 and TRBJ1-5, with D unclear. Trimming took 2 bases from V and 7 from J, leaving 6 bases between them. The CDR3 runs 12 residues.

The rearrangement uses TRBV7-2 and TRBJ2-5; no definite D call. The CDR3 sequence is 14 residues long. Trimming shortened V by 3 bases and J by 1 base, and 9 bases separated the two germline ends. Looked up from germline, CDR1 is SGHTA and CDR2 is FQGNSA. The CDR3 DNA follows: TGTGCCAGCAGCTTCCAGGCCTTCCAAGAGACCCAGTACTTC. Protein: CASSFQAFQETQYF.

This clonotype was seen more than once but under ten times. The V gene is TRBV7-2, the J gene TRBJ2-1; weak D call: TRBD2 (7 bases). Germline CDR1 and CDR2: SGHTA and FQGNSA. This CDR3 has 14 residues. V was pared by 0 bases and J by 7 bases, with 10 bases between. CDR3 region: CASSLAGGGNEQFF. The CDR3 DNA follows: TGTGCCAGCAGCTTAGCGGGAGGGGGGAATGAGCAGTTCTTC.

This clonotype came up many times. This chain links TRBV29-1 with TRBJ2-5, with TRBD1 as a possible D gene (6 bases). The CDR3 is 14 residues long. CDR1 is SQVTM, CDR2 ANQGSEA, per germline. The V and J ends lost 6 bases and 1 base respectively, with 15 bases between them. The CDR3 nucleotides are TGCAGCGTGCCGGGACACCCATCCCAAGAGACCCAGTACTTC. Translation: CSVPGHPSQETQYF.

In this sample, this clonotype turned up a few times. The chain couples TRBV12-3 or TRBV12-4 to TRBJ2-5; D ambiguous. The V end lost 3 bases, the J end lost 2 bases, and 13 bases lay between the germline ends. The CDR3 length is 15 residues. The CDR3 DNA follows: TGTGCCAGCAGTTTTACGGACCCTCTTCAAGAGACCCAGTACTTC. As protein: CASSFTDPLQETQYF.

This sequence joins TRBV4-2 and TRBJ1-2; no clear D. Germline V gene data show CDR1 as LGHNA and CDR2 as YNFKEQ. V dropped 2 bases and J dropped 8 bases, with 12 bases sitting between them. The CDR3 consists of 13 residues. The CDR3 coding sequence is TGTGCCAGCAGCCAACGGTCCCCAGAGGGCTACACCTTC. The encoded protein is CASSQRSPEGYTF.

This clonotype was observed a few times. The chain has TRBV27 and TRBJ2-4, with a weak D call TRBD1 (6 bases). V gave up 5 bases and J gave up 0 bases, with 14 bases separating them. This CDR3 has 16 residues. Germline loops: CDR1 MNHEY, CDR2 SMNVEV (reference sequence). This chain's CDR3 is CASSITGWGAKNIQYF. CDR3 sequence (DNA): TGTGCCAGCAGTATAACAGGGTGGGGAGCCAAAAACATTCAGTACTTC.

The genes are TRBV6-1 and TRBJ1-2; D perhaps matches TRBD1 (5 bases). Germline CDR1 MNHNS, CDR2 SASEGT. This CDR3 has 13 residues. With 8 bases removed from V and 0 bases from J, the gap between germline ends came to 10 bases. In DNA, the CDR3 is TGTGCCAGCGGGGCAGTTTCTAACTATGGCTACACCTTC. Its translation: CASGAVSNYGYTF.

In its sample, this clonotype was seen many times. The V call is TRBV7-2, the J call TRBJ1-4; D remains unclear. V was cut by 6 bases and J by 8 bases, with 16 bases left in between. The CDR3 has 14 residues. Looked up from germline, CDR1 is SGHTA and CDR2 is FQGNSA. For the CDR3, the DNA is TGTGCCAGCAGGGCGCGGGCGGGCAGAGAAAAACTGTTTTTT. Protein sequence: CASRARAGREKLFF.